Listed below are T cell receptor beta chains from one sample, sequenced in a study of T-cell memory formation after mild COVID-19. TCRdb itself ran the 5' RACE reads through MiXCR, one entry per CDR3 protein. This sample has 400,000 or so distinct CDR3 sequences, with around 18% found just once. Sequenced sample: PBMCs or a T cell subset sorted from them (not recorded which). The source of these receptors is an adult woman who had mild COVID-19 (a few samples of this study predate the infection). Cell type and time point are not known. The CDR3 runs from the conserved cysteine through the conserved F or W. The order of the fields is V gene, clone size, J gene, D gene, CDR3 DNA, CDR3 protein. D genes are given only for firm matches. Size is omitted from some rows. Given values are once, few, many or a class for expanded clones.

V gene: TRBV18
clone size: NA
J gene: TRBJ2-7
D gene: TRBD2
CDR3 DNA: TGTGCCAGCTCATTGGCGGGAGAGGGCGAGCAGTACTTC
CDR3 protein: CASSLAGEGEQYF

V gene: TRBV23-1
clone size: few
J gene: TRBJ1-2
D gene: TRBD1
CDR3 DNA: TGCGCCAGCACCAAGGACAGGTTCTACACCTTC
CDR3 protein: CASTKDRFYTF

V gene: TRBV5-6
clone size: NA
J gene: TRBJ1-1
D gene: NA
CDR3 DNA: TGTGCCAGCAGCCCCCCCTGGTACGGAGACACCATGAACACTGAAGCTTTCTTT
CDR3 protein: CASSPPWYGDTMNTEAFF

V gene: TRBV27
clone size: NA
J gene: TRBJ2-2
D gene: NA
CDR3 DNA: TGTGCCAGCAGTTCTGGGTTTAATTCCGGGGAGCTGTTTTTT
CDR3 protein: CASSSGFNSGELFF

V gene: TRBV30
clone size: NA
J gene: TRBJ2-7
D gene: TRBD1
CDR3 DNA: TGTGCCTGGACACCTGGGACAGGGGTCAACGAGCAGTACTTC
CDR3 protein: CAWTPGTGVNEQYF

V gene: TRBV18
clone size: many
J gene: TRBJ1-5
D gene: TRBD1
CDR3 DNA: TGTGCCAGCAGCCCAGGGGGAGGCAATCAGCCCCAGCATTTT
CDR3 protein: CASSPGGGNQPQHF

V gene: TRBV11-2
clone size: few
J gene: TRBJ2-4
D gene: NA
CDR3 DNA: TGTGCCAGCAGCTTAGTCTTAGCCAAAAACATTCAGTACTTC
CDR3 protein: CASSLVLAKNIQYF

V gene: TRBV12-3/TRBV12-4
clone size: few
J gene: TRBJ2-1
D gene: NA
CDR3 DNA: TGTGCCAGCGCCACGGGGGTGCGGGAGCAGTTCTTC
CDR3 protein: CASATGVREQFF

V gene: TRBV3-1
clone size: NA
J gene: TRBJ1-1
D gene: NA
CDR3 DNA: TGTGCCAGCAGCCACGGCCTGAACACTGAAGCTTTCTTT
CDR3 protein: CASSHGLNTEAFF

V gene: TRBV11-2
clone size: few
J gene: TRBJ2-7
D gene: NA
CDR3 DNA: TGTGCCAGCAGCTTAGTCGGGGGCCAGAGCTCCTACGAGCAGTACTTC
CDR3 protein: CASSLVGGQSSYEQYF

V gene: TRBV7-2
clone size: few
J gene: TRBJ2-3
D gene: TRBD2
CDR3 DNA: TGTGCCAGCAGCCGAGTTGGGCTAGCGGGAGGGCCGAATACGCAGTATTTT
CDR3 protein: CASSRVGLAGGPNTQYF

V gene: TRBV10-3
clone size: few
J gene: TRBJ2-7
D gene: TRBD2
CDR3 DNA: TGTGCCATCAGCCAGCGGGAGGGGTCCTACGAGCAGTACTTC
CDR3 protein: CAISQREGSYEQYF

V gene: TRBV12-3/TRBV12-4
clone size: NA
J gene: TRBJ1-2
D gene: TRBD1
CDR3 DNA: TGTGCCAGCAGTTCTCAGACAGGGTTGAGATCGGGCTACACCTTC
CDR3 protein: CASSSQTGLRSGYTF

V gene: TRBV12-3/TRBV12-4
clone size: NA
J gene: TRBJ2-3
D gene: NA
CDR3 DNA: TGTGCCAGCAGACCCTACAAGTCAGATACGCAGTATTTT
CDR3 protein: CASRPYKSDTQYF

V gene: TRBV5-5
clone size: NA
J gene: TRBJ2-5
D gene: NA
CDR3 DNA: TGTGCCAGCAGCTTCCGCGGGATAAGCCAAGAGACCCAGTACTTC
CDR3 protein: CASSFRGISQETQYF

V gene: TRBV24-1
clone size: few
J gene: TRBJ2-1
D gene: TRBD2
CDR3 DNA: TGTGCCACCAGTGACCACAGCGGGAGCTACAATGAGCAGTTCTTC
CDR3 protein: CATSDHSGSYNEQFF

V gene: TRBV12-3/TRBV12-4
clone size: few
J gene: TRBJ2-3
D gene: TRBD2
CDR3 DNA: TGTGCCAGCAGTTCTGACGGGACTACCAATACGCAGTATTTT
CDR3 protein: CASSSDGTTNTQYF

V gene: TRBV6-6
clone size: NA
J gene: TRBJ2-5
D gene: NA
CDR3 DNA: TGTGCCAGCAGTTACGGGATTCTAGAGACGGAAGAGACCCAGTACTTC
CDR3 protein: CASSYGILETEETQYF

V gene: TRBV5-1
clone size: few
J gene: TRBJ1-2
D gene: TRBD1
CDR3 DNA: TGCGCCAGCAGCTTGATTTATGCGGGACAGACAGACTACACCTTC
CDR3 protein: CASSLIYAGQTDYTF

V gene: TRBV9
clone size: few
J gene: TRBJ2-1
D gene: TRBD2
CDR3 DNA: TGTGCCAGCAGCGGATCGGGACTAGCGGGGCCCTACAATGAGCAGTTCTTC
CDR3 protein: CASSGSGLAGPYNEQFF

V gene: TRBV7-2
clone size: many
J gene: TRBJ2-7
D gene: TRBD2
CDR3 DNA: TGTGCCAGCCGAACTACTAGCGGGAGGGCCGACGAGCAGTACTTC
CDR3 protein: CASRTTSGRADEQYF

V gene: TRBV6-1
clone size: NA
J gene: TRBJ1-4
D gene: NA
CDR3 DNA: TGTGCCAGCAGTGTCGACAGAGCAACTAATGAAAAACTGTTTTTT
CDR3 protein: CASSVDRATNEKLFF

V gene: TRBV15
clone size: NA
J gene: TRBJ2-3
D gene: TRBD2
CDR3 DNA: TGTGCCACCAGCAGAGAAAATCTTAGCGGGAGGGACGATACGCAGTATTTT
CDR3 protein: CATSRENLSGRDDTQYF

V gene: TRBV20-1
clone size: NA
J gene: TRBJ1-1
D gene: NA
CDR3 DNA: TGCAGTGCTAGAGAAAAGGGCGCAGCCCCGAACACTGAAGCTTTCTTT
CDR3 protein: CSAREKGAAPNTEAFF

V gene: TRBV11-2
clone size: few
J gene: TRBJ1-4
D gene: NA
CDR3 DNA: TGTGCCAGCAGCTATGGCAGGGTAAAGACTAATGAAAAACTGTTTTTT
CDR3 protein: CASSYGRVKTNEKLFF

V gene: TRBV7-9
clone size: few
J gene: TRBJ2-5
D gene: NA
CDR3 DNA: TGTGCCAGCAGCTTTGGACGGTCACAAGAGACCCAGTACTTC
CDR3 protein: CASSFGRSQETQYF

V gene: TRBV7-2
clone size: NA
J gene: TRBJ1-5
D gene: NA
CDR3 DNA: TGTGCCAGCAGCCGGGGGAAGGGTCAGCCCCAGCATTTT
CDR3 protein: CASSRGKGQPQHF

V gene: TRBV7-8
clone size: few
J gene: TRBJ2-1
D gene: TRBD1
CDR3 DNA: TGTGCCAGCAGCTTATGGGGACAGGGAGGCTCAAATGAGCAGTTCTTC
CDR3 protein: CASSLWGQGGSNEQFF

V gene: TRBV20-1
clone size: few
J gene: TRBJ2-7
D gene: TRBD2
CDR3 DNA: TGCAGTGCTAGACCTAGCGGCTCCTACGAGCAGTACTTC
CDR3 protein: CSARPSGSYEQYF

V gene: TRBV6-5
clone size: NA
J gene: TRBJ2-5
D gene: NA
CDR3 DNA: TGTGCCAGCAGTTACTCCCACGACCGGGGGGAGACCCAGTACTTC
CDR3 protein: CASSYSHDRGETQYF

V gene: TRBV7-3
clone size: few
J gene: TRBJ2-3
D gene: NA
CDR3 DNA: TGTGCCAGCAGCTTAACCTATCTAGGGGTCACAGATACGCAGTATTTT
CDR3 protein: CASSLTYLGVTDTQYF

V gene: TRBV7-9
clone size: NA
J gene: TRBJ2-1
D gene: NA
CDR3 DNA: TGTGCCAGCAGCTCCCTCGGACGGATCTCCTACAATGAGCAGTTCTTC
CDR3 protein: CASSSLGRISYNEQFF

V gene: TRBV7-3
clone size: few
J gene: TRBJ2-3
D gene: NA
CDR3 DNA: TGTGCCAGCAGCTTAACGTTGGCACTAAGTGACACAGATACGCAGTATTTT
CDR3 protein: CASSLTLALSDTDTQYF

V gene: TRBV3-1
clone size: many
J gene: TRBJ1-2
D gene: NA
CDR3 DNA: TGTGCCAGCAGCCAACCATCAAGAGTCAGAGCCGCTAACTATGGCTACACCTTC
CDR3 protein: CASSQPSRVRAANYGYTF

V gene: TRBV21-1
clone size: NA
J gene: TRBJ2-7
D gene: NA
CDR3 DNA: TGTGCCAGCAGCCCCTACCAGGACAGGACGGGCTACGAGCAGTACTTC
CDR3 protein: CASSPYQDRTGYEQYF

V gene: TRBV3-1
clone size: few
J gene: TRBJ2-7
D gene: NA
CDR3 DNA: TGTGCCAGCAGCCCGGCCCCAAGGGGTTACGAGCAGTACTTC
CDR3 protein: CASSPAPRGYEQYF

V gene: TRBV7-9
clone size: NA
J gene: TRBJ1-5
D gene: TRBD1
CDR3 DNA: TGTGCCAGCCAAGGACAGGGACCTAGCAATCAGCCCCAGCATTTT
CDR3 protein: CASQGQGPSNQPQHF

V gene: TRBV5-1
clone size: few
J gene: TRBJ2-3
D gene: NA
CDR3 DNA: TGCGCCAGCAGCTTAGAAAAGGGGCAGCGCACAGATACGCAGTATTTT
CDR3 protein: CASSLEKGQRTDTQYF

V gene: TRBV2
clone size: NA
J gene: TRBJ2-5
D gene: TRBD2
CDR3 DNA: TGTGCCAGCATTCCGTTGGGCCTAGCGGGGGGGTTGGATCAAGAGACCCAGTACTTC
CDR3 protein: CASIPLGLAGGLDQETQYF

V gene: TRBV5-6
clone size: NA
J gene: TRBJ1-1
D gene: NA
CDR3 DNA: TGTGCCAGCAGCCCCCAAAACTTGGGCACTGAAGCTTTCTTT
CDR3 protein: CASSPQNLGTEAFF

V gene: TRBV6-2/TRBV6-3
clone size: many
J gene: TRBJ2-1
D gene: TRBD2
CDR3 DNA: TGTGCCAGCAGCCGACTCCCCACTAGCGGGAGAAATGAGCAGTTCTTC
CDR3 protein: CASSRLPTSGRNEQFF

V gene: TRBV6-2/TRBV6-3
clone size: few
J gene: TRBJ2-3
D gene: NA
CDR3 DNA: TGTGCCAGCAGTTACACGGCGACTAGGTTTGAGGATACGCAGTATTTT
CDR3 protein: CASSYTATRFEDTQYF

V gene: TRBV20-1
clone size: NA
J gene: TRBJ2-2
D gene: TRBD1
CDR3 DNA: TGCAGTGCTAGAAAACAGGGGGGGGAGCTGTTTTTT
CDR3 protein: CSARKQGGELFF